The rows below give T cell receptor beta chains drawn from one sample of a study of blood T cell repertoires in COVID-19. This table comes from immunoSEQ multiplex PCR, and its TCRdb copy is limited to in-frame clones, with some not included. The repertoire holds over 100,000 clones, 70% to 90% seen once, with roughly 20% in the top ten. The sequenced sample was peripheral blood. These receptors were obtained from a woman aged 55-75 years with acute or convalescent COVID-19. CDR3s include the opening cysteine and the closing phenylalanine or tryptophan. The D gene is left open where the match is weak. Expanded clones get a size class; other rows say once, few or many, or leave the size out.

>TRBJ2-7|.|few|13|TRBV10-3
CAISERREDEQYF
TGTGCCATCTCGGAAAGGAGGGAGGACGAGCAGTACTTC
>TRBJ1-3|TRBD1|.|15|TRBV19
CASTTGRGLGNTIYF
TGTGCCAGTACCACCGGAAGGGGGCTAGGAAACACCATATATTTT
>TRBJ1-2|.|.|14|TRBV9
CASSARTTNYGYTF
TGTGCCAGCAGCGCACGGACTACCAACTATGGCTACACCTTC
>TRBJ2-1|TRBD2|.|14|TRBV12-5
CASGSQGRGGRKFF
TGTGCTAGTGGTTCCCAGGGGCGGGGGGGCCGTAAGTTCTTC
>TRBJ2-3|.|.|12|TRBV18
CASSERADTQYF
TGTGCCAGCTCAGAGAGGGCAGATACGCAGTATTTT
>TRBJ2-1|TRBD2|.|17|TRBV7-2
CASSSVSGRLSYNEQFF
TGTGCCAGCAGCTCCGTTAGCGGGAGATTATCCTACAATGAGCAGTTCTTC
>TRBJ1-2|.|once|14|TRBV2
CASRRDRLDYGYTF
TGTGCCAGCAGACGTGACAGGCTCGACTATGGCTACACCTTC
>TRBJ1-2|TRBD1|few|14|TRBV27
CASSFRTGAGGYTF
TGTGCCAGCAGTTTTCGGACAGGGGCGGGAGGCTACACCTTC
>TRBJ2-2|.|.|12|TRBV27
CASRPSAGELFF
TGTGCCAGCAGACCATCGGCCGGGGAGCTGTTTTTT
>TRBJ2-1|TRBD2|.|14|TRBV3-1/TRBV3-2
CASRTSGGGNEQFF
TGTGCCAGCAGAACTTCGGGCGGGGGGAATGAGCAGTTCTTC
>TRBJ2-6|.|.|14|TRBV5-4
CASRYGAGANVLTF
TGTGCCAGCAGATACGGGGCTGGGGCCAACGTCCTGACTTTC
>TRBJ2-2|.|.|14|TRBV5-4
CASSFQGFTGELFF
TGTGCCAGCAGCTTTCAGGGTTTCACCGGGGAGCTGTTTTTT
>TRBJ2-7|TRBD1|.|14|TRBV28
CASSQGDSPYEQYF
TGTGCCAGCAGTCAGGGGGACAGTCCCTACGAGCAGTACTTC
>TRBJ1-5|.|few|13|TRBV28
CASTGTRNQPQHF
TGTGCCAGCACAGGAACCAGAAATCAGCCCCAGCATTTT
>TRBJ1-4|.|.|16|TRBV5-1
CASTQVGGSTNEKLFF
TGCGCCAGCACCCAGGTCGGAGGGTCAACTAATGAAAAACTGTTTTTT
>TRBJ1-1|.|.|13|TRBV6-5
CASSQTPNTEAFF
TGTGCCAGCAGTCAGACACCAAACACTGAAGCTTTCTTT
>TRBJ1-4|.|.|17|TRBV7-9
CASSLVGGRDYNEKLFF
TGTGCCAGCAGCTTAGTTGGGGGCAGGGATTATAATGAAAAACTGTTTTTT
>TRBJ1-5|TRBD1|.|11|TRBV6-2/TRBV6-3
CASSQGGPQHF
TGTGCCAGCAGTCAGGGGGGGCCCCAGCATTTT
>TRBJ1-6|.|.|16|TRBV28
CASSPGGSSYNSPLHF
TGTGCCAGCAGTCCGGGGGGAAGCTCCTATAATTCACCCCTCCACTTT
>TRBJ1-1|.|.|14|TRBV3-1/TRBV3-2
CASSPRGENTEAFF
TGTGCCAGCAGCCCCCGGGGAGAGAACACTGAAGCTTTCTTT
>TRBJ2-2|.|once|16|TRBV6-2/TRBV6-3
CASNPGGGASAGELFF
TGTGCCAGCAACCCCGGCGGAGGGGCAAGCGCCGGGGAGCTGTTTTTT
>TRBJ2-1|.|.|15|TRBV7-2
CASSLSQTTNNEQFF
TGTGCCAGCAGCTTGTCCCAAACTACCAACAATGAGCAGTTCTTC
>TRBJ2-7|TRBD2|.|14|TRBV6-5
CASRRLAGIDEQYF
TGTGCCAGCAGGAGACTAGCGGGGATCGACGAGCAGTACTTC